Described below is a single T cell receptor beta chain sequence and its context. Its antigen is still unknown. Processing released intraepithelial and lamina propria lymphocytes from the graft tissue. The data derive from a study of graft-versus-host responses after intestinal transplantation. Across the study: Anti-thymocyte globulin served as induction for all recipients, who then took tacrolimus and steroids for roughly 3 years. Overall study findings and caveats: Association was observed between peak circulating GvH clone levels and early post-transplant HvG declines. In patients with graft-donor T cell macrochimerism, allograft graft-versus-host to host-versus-graft clonal ratios were high. Some GvH clones appeared in ileal mucosa or blood before recipient bone marrow.

Trimming at V came to 5 bases and at J to 5 bases, leaving 7 bases not matched to a gene. This CDR3 is 14 amino acids long. CDR1 is SGHTA and CDR2 is FQGNSA in the germline V gene. TCRdb keeps only in-frame clones here, not all; method: immunoSEQ multiplex PCR. The sample has more than 15,000 clones, roughly three quarters seen once; the top ten hold around 7.8%. The V call is TRBV7-2, the J call TRBJ2-3; TRBD2 matches at 7 bases. The TCR originated in a human patient who received an intestinal transplant, so some T cells may come from the graft donor. The material was ileum tissue, obtained 450 to 490 days after intestinal transplant. The CDR3 sequence is CASSPGPGGDTQYF. CDR3 sequence (DNA): TGTGCCAGCAGCCCGGGGCCGGGAGGAGATACGCAGTATTTT. The full variable domain, its missing parts supplied by reference TRBV7-2 and TRBJ2-3, is GAGVSQSPSNKVTEKGKDVELRCDPISGHTALYWYRQSLGQGLEFLIYFQGNSAPDKSGLPSDRFSAERTGGSVSTLTIQRTQQEDSAVYLCASSPGPGGDTQYFGPGTRLTVL.